This TCR beta chain is from a study of beta chain features in type 1 diabetes. Broader study findings: A moderate, significant TCRB CDR3 shortening appeared in type 1 diabetes across four CD4+ subsets. Possible PCR preference for shorter templates applied equally to patients and controls.

All of the isolated RNA was reverse transcribed, so expressed TCRB transcripts were sequenced. TCRdb keeps only in-frame clones here, not all; method: immunoSEQ multiplex PCR. The repertoire holds around 340,000 clones, with around a fifth as singletons. This clone was recorded a few times. As yet, its antigen is unknown. From germline, CDR1 is GTSNPN and CDR2 SVGIG (reference sequence). V gave up 3 bases and J gave up 1 base, with 13 bases separating them. The CDR3 length is 15 residues. This TCR derives from a woman under 30 in good health. What was sequenced was naive CD4+ T cells from blood. The chain links TRBV30 to TRBJ2-1; D is perhaps TRBD2 (6 bases). The CDR3 nucleotides are TGTGCCTGGAGGAGCTTCGCGGGGTCCTACAATGAGCAGTTCTTC. Encoded protein: CAWRSFAGSYNEQFF.